The clone carrying this T cell receptor beta chain has more than one count but fewer than ten. The antigen remains undetermined. The source of the sample is a study of vaccination and CD4 T cells after COVID-19. At the level of the study: Sampling post-COVID took place a median around 100 days after diagnosis (range 35 to 161). Controls had a CEFX pool, an HIV-1 Nef pool, or no peptide added.

Study conclusions and caveats: A relatively small number of convalescent patients were studied, and no early post-infection timepoints were included.

Treatment reported: roughly 10-day PBMC culture with coronavirus spike peptide pools or control peptides (ViraFEST assay). The germline gives CDR1 MNHEY, CDR2 SVGAGI. Trimming left V 0 bases short and J 6 bases short, with 6 bases between. The CDR3 extends over 13 amino acids. CD4+ T cells that had been cultured provided DNA sequenced with the Oncomine TCR Beta short-read assay. Genomic DNA from cultured CD4+ T cells was extracted. TCRdb reprocessed the PCR reads with MiXCR, giving one entry per CDR3 protein. Altogether roughly 24,000 distinct CDR3 sequences are present, roughly 53% being singletons, with the ten largest covering around 2.8%.

The TCR was taken from a human donor who had recovered from COVID-19. This sequence joins TRBV6-5 and TRBJ1-5; D not certain. Sequenced material: CD4+ T cells from blood, cultured in vitro. The CDR3 bases are TGTGCCAGCAGTTACTCGATTAGTCAGCCCCAGCATTTT. Its protein is CASSYSISQPQHF.